What follows are 20 T cell receptor beta chains derived from one specimen sequenced in a study of blood T cell repertoires in COVID-19 (dated by TCRdb to 2020 to 2022). The library came from the immunoSEQ multiplex PCR assay. TCRdb stores this immuneACCESS table with in-frame sequences only. Part of the clones is absent; in the studies checked, under half of the shortfall reflects unresolved V genes, and no reason is known for the rest. A total of 250,000 to 300,000 clones appear in this sample, over 75% of them only once. The top ten clonotypes cover around 10% of the sample. The source material was peripheral blood. All receptors derive from a woman in her sixties or seventies with acute or convalescent COVID-19.

The rearrangement uses TRBV5-1 and TRBJ1-5, with 7 bases that match TRBD1. This CDR3 comprises 16 residues. Looked up from germline, CDR1 is SGHRS and CDR2 is YFSETQ. After removal of 2 bases from V and 2 bases from J, the junction contained 7 bases not matched to a gene. The CDR3 loop is CASSLGGLQGNQPQHF. The CDR3 nucleotides read TGCGCCAGCAGCTTAGGGGGCCTTCAAGGCAATCAGCCCCAGCATTTT.

This sequence joins TRBV25-1 and TRBJ2-1, with D maybe TRBD1 (8 bases). V lost 5 bases and J lost 2, with 10 bases in between. The germline V gene encodes CDR1 MGHDK and CDR2 SYGVNS. There are 14 residues in the CDR3. CDR3 sequence (DNA): TGTGCCAGCAGTACAGGGGGGGCCTACAATGAGCAGTTCTTC. Its translation is CASSTGGAYNEQFF.

DNA of the CDR3: TGTGCCAGCTCACCACCGGGACAGGGTAATTCCTACGAGCAGTACTTC. The encoded protein is CASSPPGQGNSYEQYF. The gene calls are TRBV18 and TRBJ2-7; TRBD1 matches 9 bases. This CDR3 is 16 amino acids long. V lost 0 bases and J lost 1; bases outside the gene matches: 4. The germline V gene encodes CDR1 KGHSH and CDR2 LQKENI.

V is TRBV7-9 and J is TRBJ2-7, with 8 nucleotides matching TRBD1. V shed 5 bases, J shed 5 bases, and the junction held 8 bases outside the gene matches. Germline CDR1 is SEHNR and CDR2 is FQNEAQ (reference sequence). The CDR3 totals 14 residues. The CDR3 DNA follows: TGTGCCAGCAGCCTAACGCAGGGGGCCGACGAGCAGTACTTC. Translated, it gives CASSLTQGADEQYF.

The chain carries TRBV19 and TRBJ1-4; 7 bases are a match to TRBD1. This CDR3 comprises 15 residues. Germline CDR1 reads LNHDA; CDR2 reads SQIVND (reference sequence). V dropped 6 bases and J dropped 7; count of bases not matched to a gene: 11. The CDR3 spells CASRGLPGTAEKLFF. The CDR3 nucleotides are TGTGCCAGTAGGGGCCTCCCCGGGACAGCTGAAAAACTGTTTTTT.

The CDR3 loop is CASSDKQGANTEAFF. DNA of the CDR3: TGTGCCAGCAGCGATAAACAGGGTGCGAACACTGAAGCTTTCTTT. The chain uses TRBV9 and TRBJ1-1, with D tentatively TRBD1 (6 bases). The CDR3 runs to 15 residues. The germline V gene encodes CDR1 SGDLS and CDR2 YYNGEE. The V end lost 3 bases, the J end lost 1 base, and 13 bases lay between the germline ends.

The V and J genes are TRBV3-1 (or the pseudogene TRBV3-2) and TRBJ2-7, with TRBD1 matching over 10 bases. CDR3 length: 12 residues. The germline CDR1 and CDR2 sequences are LGHDT and YNNKEL (reference sequence). The CDR3 loop reads CATRQGAGEQYF. The CDR3 nucleotides are TGTGCAACACGACAGGGGGCTGGCGAGCAGTACTTC.

The chain combines TRBV19 with TRBJ1-1; D uncertain. From germline, CDR1 is LNHDA and CDR2 SQIVND (reference sequence). The V gene lost 7 bases and the J gene lost 2 bases, with 11 bases spanning the gap. The CDR3 consists of 13 residues. The CDR3 here is CASTARINTEAFF. CDR3 nucleotides: TGTGCCAGTACGGCCAGGATAAACACTGAAGCTTTCTTT.

This chain joins TRBV12-5 and TRBJ2-5, with 10 nucleotides matching TRBD2. CDR1 and CDR2 (germline): LGHNT, FRNRAP. The CDR3 extends over 16 amino acids. Trimming removed 2 bases from V and 3 bases from J; junction bases left unmatched: 6. The DNA for the CDR3 is TGTGCTAGTGGTTTGTCCCAGCGGGGGGGTGAAGAGACCCAGTACTTC. Protein sequence: CASGLSQRGGEETQYF.

The rearrangement joins TRBV6-1 to TRBJ1-1; 8 bases agree with TRBD1. Germline CDR1 is MNHNS and CDR2 is SASEGT. This CDR3 region has 14 residues. V trimming: 3 bases; J trimming: 3 bases; junction bases outside the gene matches: 3. CDR3 in amino acids: CASSDPGQDTEAFF. CDR3 DNA: TGTGCCAGCAGTGATCCGGGACAGGACACTGAAGCTTTCTTT.

This clone appeared once. This rearrangement joins TRBV4-1 to TRBJ1-2; TRBD1 matches 7 bases. Trimming at V came to 4 bases and at J to 7 bases, leaving 6 bases not matched to a gene. CDR1 is MGHRA, CDR2 YSYEKL, per germline. The CDR3 loop spans 13 amino acids. CDR3 sequence (DNA): TGCGCCAGCAGCCGGGAACAGGGGAGTGGCTACACCTTC. Translation: CASSREQGSGYTF.

This clone was seen just once. The chain is built from TRBV30 and TRBJ2-7; TRBD1 agrees at 8 bases. J gave up 11 bases and V 2 bases, and 11 bases lay outside the gene matches. The CDR3 spans 13 residues. Germline-derived CDR1 and CDR2 are GTSNPN and SVGIG (reference sequence). CDR3 bases: TGTGCCTGGAGTCCTAACCCCCAGGGGGCCGAGTACTTC. It is translated as CAWSPNPQGAEYF.

A remark on this clone: Other DNA sequences within the sample encode an identical CDR3. J is TRBJ2-5 and V is TRBV5-1; possibly TRBD1 for D (6 bases). CDR1 and CDR2 from the germline V gene are SGHRS and YFSETQ. V was shortened by 3 bases and J by 0 bases, with 9 bases between the two germline ends. CDR3 length: 14 residues. In nucleotides, the CDR3 is TGCGCCAGCAGCTCCGGACAGTACCAAGAGACCCAGTACTTC. Its translation is CASSSGQYQETQYF.

The rearrangement uses TRBV2 and TRBJ1-1; D is unresolved. V lost 5 bases, J lost 3 bases, and 13 bases lay in between. Germline V lookup: CDR1 SNHLY, CDR2 FYNNEI. This CDR3 is 14 amino acids long. The chain's CDR3 is CASSSDRRDTEAFF. The CDR3 DNA reads as TGTGCCAGCAGTTCCGACCGGCGGGACACTGAAGCTTTCTTT.

The chain carries TRBV5-8 and TRBJ2-3, with 7 bases fitting TRBD2. The V segment lost 4 bases and the J segment 6 bases; nucleotides outside the gene matches: 8. Germline CDR1 reads SGHTS; CDR2 reads YDEGEE. The CDR3 consists of 14 residues. The CDR3 DNA reads as TGTGCCAGCAGCCCTAGGGGAGGGGACGATACGCAGTATTTT. Amino acids: CASSPRGGDDTQYF. Together with reference TRBV5-8 and TRBJ2-3, the CDR3 gives the full variable domain: EAGVTQSPTHLIKTRGQQATLRCSPISGHTSVYWYQQALGLGLQFLLWYDEGEERNRGNFPPRFSGRQFPNYSSELNVNALELEDSALYLCASSPRGGDDTQYFGPGTRLTVL.

This clone was detected only a few times. The chain recombines TRBV12-3 or TRBV12-4 with TRBJ1-1; tentatively, D is TRBD1 (5 bases). This CDR3 region has 13 residues. Trimming took 3 bases from V and 3 from J, leaving 8 bases between them. CDR3 nucleotides: TGTGCCAGCAGTTTCACAGGTGACACTGAAGCTTTCTTT. It translates to CASSFTGDTEAFF.

A word on this clone: Distinct nucleotide sequences in the sample also encode this CDR3. V is TRBV10-3 and J is TRBJ1-2; perhaps TRBD1 as D (5 bases). The CDR3 covers 12 residues. Germline V gene data show CDR1 as ENHRY and CDR2 as SYGVKD. V shed 0 bases and J shed 7 bases, with 6 bases lying between them. The CDR3 is CAISESGGGYTF. In nucleotides, the CDR3 is TGTGCCATCAGTGAGTCGGGGGGTGGCTACACCTTC.

The V and J genes are TRBV7-2 and TRBJ1-2; no reliable D call. V shed 5 bases and J shed 4 bases, with 20 bases lying between them. The germline gives CDR1 SGHTA, CDR2 FQGNSA. The CDR3 has 16 amino acids. CDR3 nucleotide sequence: TGTGCCAGCAGCCTATGGACTCAGCCTCCCTTCTATGGCTACACCTTC. Translating gives CASSLWTQPPFYGYTF.

This clone came up once. V usage is TRBV2 and J usage is TRBJ2-5; 8 bases agree with TRBD2. With 1 base clipped from V and 2 bases from J, the junction kept 3 bases outside the gene matches. The CDR3 totals 15 residues. The V gene's germline CDR1 is SNHLY and CDR2 FYNNEI. The CDR3, as DNA: TGTGCCAGCAGTGAAGGGACTAGCCGTCAAGAGACCCAGTACTTC. The encoded protein is CASSEGTSRQETQYF. The full variable domain, with the rest looked up from reference TRBV2 and TRBJ2-5, is EPEVTQTPSHQVTQMGQEVILRCVPISNHLYFYWYRQILGQKVEFLVSFYNNEISEKSEIFDDQFSVERPDGSNFTLKIRSTKLEDSAMYFCASSEGTSRQETQYFGPGTRLLVL.

Of note for this clone: The same CDR3 also results from other DNA sequences found in this sample. This chain joins TRBV11-3 and TRBJ1-1; D gene uncertain. Germline-derived CDR1 and CDR2 are SGHNT and YENEEA. V lost 1 base, J lost 1 base, and 4 bases lay in between. The CDR3 sequence is 13 residues long. CDR3 in amino acids: CASSLGENTEAFF. The CDR3 DNA is TGTGCCAGCAGCTTAGGCGAGAACACTGAAGCTTTCTTT.